These T cell receptor beta chains were read from a single sample in a study of blood T cell repertoires in COVID-19. Generated by immunoSEQ multiplex PCR, the TCRdb table keeps only in-frame clones and is missing some. This sample carries about 200,000 clones, approximately 86% of them seen once, and the ten largest clones take around 5.2%. The specimen sequenced was PBMCs or T cells enriched from blood (not recorded which). The source is a woman aged 60-70 years with acute COVID-19. Both conserved end residues are part of each CDR3. D genes are given only for firm matches. Only part of the rows carry a size: once, few, many, or a class if the clone is expanded.

TRBJ2-6	.	.	TRBV4-2	TGTGCCAGCAGCCAAGATCCCGGGGTGGGGGCCAACGTCCTGACTTTC	CASSQDPGVGANVLTF
TRBJ2-5	.	TRBD1	TRBV5-1	TGCGCCAGCTTAGGGACAGGGGACGAGACCCAGTACTTC	CASLGTGDETQYF
TRBJ2-5	.	.	TRBV5-4	TGTGCCAGCAGCATCTCGGACCAAGAGACCCAGTACTTC	CASSISDQETQYF
TRBJ1-5	few	.	TRBV12-3/TRBV12-4	TGTGCCAGCAGTTTCGCGCGGGATCAGCCCCAGCATTTT	CASSFARDQPQHF
TRBJ1-2	.	.	TRBV4-3	TGCGCCAGCAGCCAAGAAACATCCCGTGGCTACACCTTC	CASSQETSRGYTF
TRBJ1-5	.	.	TRBV28	TGTGCCAGCAGTTCCCTCAAAACGTTACAGTTTAAGGCCAATCAGCCCCAGCATTTT	CASSSLKTLQFKANQPQHF
TRBJ1-5	few	TRBD1	TRBV6-2/TRBV6-3	TGTGCCAGCAGTTACTCGGCTTACAGGGGTCGGGCCCTAAATCAGCCCCAGCATTTT	CASSYSAYRGRALNQPQHF
TRBJ2-1	once	.	TRBV12-1	TGTGCCAGCAGCCTCCCCGGACTAGCGGGGGGGTTTATGAATGAGCAGTTCTTC	CASSLPGLAGGFMNEQFF
TRBJ1-5	once	.	TRBV7-2	TGTGCCAGCAGCTTGACGGGTAACAATCAGCCCCAGCATTTT	CASSLTGNNQPQHF
TRBJ1-2	medium-sized	.	TRBV3-1/TRBV3-2	TGTGCCAGCAGCCAAGGGACAGTTTCCTATGGCTACACCTTC	CASSQGTVSYGYTF
TRBJ2-1	.	.	TRBV24-1	TGTGCCACCAGTGATTTGGACACCACACCTGAGCAGTTCTTC	CATSDLDTTPEQFF
TRBJ2-1	.	TRBD2	TRBV27	TGTGCCAGCAGTTTAGACAGCGGGGGCCAGTTCTTC	CASSLDSGGQFF
TRBJ2-1	.	TRBD2	TRBV7-2	TGTGCCAGCACCCGTAGCGGGGGGGCCTCCTACAATGAGCAGTTCTTC	CASTRSGGASYNEQFF
TRBJ1-4	once	.	TRBV6-5	TGTGCCAGCAGGCCAAGACAGAATGAAAAACTGTTTTTT	CASRPRQNEKLFF
TRBJ2-7	.	TRBD1	TRBV6-5	TGTGCCAGCACCTCGGACAGGGGCTTAGGGGAGCAGTACTTC	CASTSDRGLGEQYF
TRBJ2-1	few	TRBD2	TRBV4-3	TGCGCCAGCAGCCAAGAGTGGACTAGCGGGGGTTTGGTTGAGCAGTTCTTC	CASSQEWTSGGLVEQFF
TRBJ1-3	.	TRBD1	TRBV19	TGTGCCAGTAAACGAGAGGGGACAGTCTCTGGAAACACCATATATTTT	CASKREGTVSGNTIYF
TRBJ2-3	.	TRBD2	TRBV11-3	TGTGCCAGCAGTCCTGGGCAGCGGGAGCTCACAGATACGCAGTATTTT	CASSPGQRELTDTQYF
TRBJ2-1	.	TRBD1	TRBV15	TGTGCCACCAGCAAGGGGGCGGCTGAGCAGTTCTTC	CATSKGAAEQFF
TRBJ2-1	.	TRBD1	TRBV4-2	TGTGCCAGCAGCCAAGCACAGGGGCTCGACTACAATGAGCAGTTCTTC	CASSQAQGLDYNEQFF
TRBJ1-1	.	.	TRBV18	TGTGCCAGCTCACCAATGGAGAAGAGCACTGAAGCTTTCTTT	CASSPMEKSTEAFF
TRBJ1-2	.	.	TRBV6-1	TGTGCCAGCAGTGACAGTCGTCCCTATGGCTACACCTTC	CASSDSRPYGYTF
TRBJ2-5	.	TRBD2	TRBV7-7	TGTGCCAGCAGCCTCGGACTAGCGGGAGTCGACGTTGAGACCCAGTACTTC	CASSLGLAGVDVETQYF
TRBJ1-3	.	.	TRBV7-9	TGTGCCAGCAGCTTCACCGGGACACTTGGAAACACCATATATTTT	CASSFTGTLGNTIYF
TRBJ2-5	.	TRBD2	TRBV11-2	TGTGCCAGCAGCTTACAGCCGGGACTAGGGCAAGAGACCCAGTACTTC	CASSLQPGLGQETQYF
TRBJ2-1	.	.	TRBV7-2	TGTGCCAGCAGCATCTCAGGGGCCTTGAGTGAGCAGTTCTTC	CASSISGALSEQFF